This T cell receptor beta chain is drawn from a study of T cell responses to AZD1222 COVID-19 vaccine. Comment on this clone: Its antigen is undetermined.

Whole-study results and caveats: In the spike-specific TCR repertoire, nearly half reportedly target unmutated variant regions. The breadth and depth of Spike-specific TCRs increased once two AZD1222 doses had been given.

Data came from immunoSEQ multiplex PCR; TCRdb stores just in-frame clones and leaves some out. The table shows some 54,000 clones, with roughly 85% occurring only once. Germline loops: CDR1 MNHEY, CDR2 SMNVEV (reference sequence). The V gene lost 0 bases and the J gene lost 1 base, with 16 bases spanning the gap. This CDR3 region has 18 residues. The origin of this receptor is an adult in good health. Sequencing was performed on peripheral blood, taken on day 0 of AZD1222 vaccination. The V call is TRBV27, the J call TRBJ1-5; D is unresolved. In nucleotides, the CDR3 is TGTGCCAGCAGTTTATCGGCCGGCGCGGAGCGGAGCAATCAGCCCCAGCATTTT. The encoded protein is CASSLSAGAERSNQPQHF.